One sample yielded the 11 T cell receptor beta chains listed below, sequenced in a study of T-cell reconstitution after alpha-beta-depleted transplantation in children. Using unique molecular identifiers, the investigators prepared the TCRbeta library. TCRdb reprocessed the PCR reads via MiXCR and lists one record per CDR3 protein. The table includes about 540,000 distinct CDR3 sequences, about a quarter detected once. The sequenced sample was PBMCs, obtained before TCRalphabeta/CD19-depleted stem cell transplant. The source is a boy younger than two with Wiskott-Aldrich syndrome, due to receive a stem cell transplant.

V gene TRBV7-3 combines with J gene TRBJ2-1; 9 bases agree with TRBD2. CDR1 is SGHTA, CDR2 FQGTGA, per germline. The CDR3 contains 16 residues. V was clipped by 2 bases and J by 5 bases; unmatched bases: 7. The CDR3 loop is CASSLAGGHLNNEQFF. The CDR3 nucleotides are TGTGCCAGCAGCTTAGCGGGAGGGCACCTCAACAATGAGCAGTTCTTC.

The rearrangement joins TRBV28 to TRBJ2-7; D possibly uses TRBD1 or TRBD2 (5 bases each). Trimming shortened V by 4 bases and J by 3 bases, and 13 bases separated the two germline ends. Germline V gives CDR1 MDHEN, CDR2 SYDVKM. CDR3 length: 14 amino acids. The CDR3 spells CASSSPGTVYEQYF. In nucleotides, the CDR3 is TGTGCCAGCAGTTCTCCCGGGACGGTCTACGAGCAGTACTTC. Filled out from reference TRBV28 and TRBJ2-7, the complete variable domain reads DVKVTQSSRYLVKRTGEKVFLECVQDMDHENMFWYRQDPGLGLRLIYFSYDVKMKEKGDIPEGYSVSREKKERFSLILESASTNQTSMYLCASSSPGTVYEQYFGPGTRLTVT.

The chain employs TRBV4-1 and TRBJ2-7, with 7 bases matching TRBD1. Germline CDR1 MGHRA, CDR2 YSYEKL. V was clipped by 0 bases and J by 2 bases; unmatched bases: 7. The CDR3 runs to 16 residues. The CDR3, as DNA: TGCGCCAGCAGCCAAGAGACGACAGGGTTACCCTACGAGCAGTACTTC. It codes for CASSQETTGLPYEQYF.

The chain carries TRBV7-9 and TRBJ1-1; D call uncertain. The CDR3 is 12 amino acids. In germline, CDR1 is SEHNR, CDR2 FQNEAQ (reference sequence). Trimming cost V 5 bases and J 4 bases, with 8 bases left between them. The CDR3: CASSKSTTEAFF. The CDR3 DNA reads as TGTGCCAGCAGCAAGAGCACCACTGAAGCTTTCTTT.

The chain employs TRBV4-1 and TRBJ2-2; the match to TRBD2 covers 7 bases. The CDR3 sequence is 15 residues long. The germline CDR1 and CDR2 sequences are MGHRA and YSYEKL. V lost 4 bases to trimming and J lost 4 bases; unmatched junction nucleotides: 6. CDR3: CASSPGLVSTGELFF. CDR3 nucleotide sequence: TGCGCCAGCAGCCCTGGACTAGTTTCCACCGGGGAGCTGTTTTTT.

The count of this clonotype is one. The chain is built from TRBV20-1 and TRBJ2-1; the match to TRBD2 covers 14 bases. The V segment lost 6 bases and the J segment 0 bases; nucleotides outside the gene matches: 7. Looked up from germline, CDR1 is DFQATT and CDR2 is SNEGSKA (reference sequence). CDR3 length: 17 residues. The CDR3 spells CSAPPGTSGSSYNEQFF. The CDR3 coding sequence is TGCAGTGCGCCCCCCGGGACTAGCGGGAGCTCCTACAATGAGCAGTTCTTC.

The CDR3 sequence: CASSRGLAGTYEQYF. The CDR3 nucleotides read TGTGCCAGCTCTCGGGGACTAGCGGGAACCTACGAGCAGTACTTC. The chain links TRBV6-1 to TRBJ2-7, with 13 bases lining up with TRBD2. The CDR3 has 15 residues. V gave up 8 bases and J gave up 2 bases; unmatched junction bases: 6. Germline loops: CDR1 MNHNS, CDR2 SASEGT.

V and J are TRBV29-1 and TRBJ2-1; D not resolved. Germline-derived CDR1 and CDR2 are SQVTM and ANQGSEA. Trimming took 4 bases from V and 0 from J, leaving 4 bases between them. The CDR3 is 12 residues long. The CDR3 loop is CSVGNSYNEQFF. In nucleotides, the CDR3 is TGCAGCGTTGGGAACTCCTACAATGAGCAGTTCTTC.

The chain links TRBV5-1 to TRBJ2-7; 7 nucleotides agree with TRBD1. Unmatched junction bases numbered 6, after V lost 4 bases and J lost 2 bases. The CDR3 runs to 14 residues. Germline V gene sequence: CDR1 SGHRS, CDR2 YFSETQ. CDR3 in amino acids: CASSRRQGPYEQYF. DNA of the CDR3: TGCGCCAGCAGCCGGAGACAGGGCCCCTACGAGCAGTACTTC.

The J gene is TRBJ2-7, the V gene TRBV2, with a tentative D call TRBD1 (5 bases). The CDR3 runs to 14 residues. The ends were cut back, 3 bases at V and 6 bases at J, with 15 bases in the middle. Per the germline V gene, CDR1 is SNHLY and CDR2 is FYNNEI. In nucleotides, the CDR3 is TGTGCCAGCAGTGATGACGGACAATTCGCCGAGCAGTACTTC. Protein: CASSDDGQFAEQYF.

This clonotype was counted a few times. This chain connects TRBV29-1 to TRBJ2-3, with TRBD2 matching 8 bases. CDR1 is SQVTM and CDR2 is ANQGSEA in the germline V gene. This CDR3 region has 13 residues. J was trimmed by 4 bases and V by 6 bases; bases with no gene match: 6. The CDR3 region is CSVDTGGPDTQYF. The CDR3 DNA reads as TGCAGCGTGGATACGGGAGGGCCAGATACGCAGTATTTT.